A single sample is the source of the 11 T cell receptor beta chains below, sequenced in a study of sequential checkpoint blockade in melanoma. Using immunoSEQ multiplex PCR, the repertoire was profiled, and TCRdb retains in-frame clones only, with some absent. The table includes tens of thousands of clones, approximately 30% detected once. The treatment denotes: randomized to nivolumab then ipilimumab (arm A) or the reverse (arm B). Sequencing used tumor tissue (inferred from file names), obtained from a patient given nivolumab and ipilimumab in sequence. These receptors were collected from a human donor with melanoma.

In DNA, the CDR3 is TGCAGCGTTGGGGACAGGCCGAACACCGGGGAGCTGTTTTTT. This encodes CSVGDRPNTGELFF. The chain has TRBV29-1 and TRBJ2-2; 8 nucleotides align to TRBD1. The length of the CDR3 is 14 residues. The V segment lost 4 bases and the J segment 0 bases; nucleotides outside the gene matches: 1. The germline V gene has CDR1 SQVTM and CDR2 ANQGSEA.

This chain links TRBV9 with TRBJ2-3, with TRBD2 matching 10 bases. The CDR3 loop spans 14 amino acids. CDR1 is SGDLS, CDR2 YYNGEE, per germline. The V segment lost 2 bases and the J segment 7 bases; nucleotides outside the gene matches: 4. In DNA form, the CDR3 reads TGTGCCAGCAGCGTGCTAGCGGGGGCACATACGCAGTATTTT. Amino acids: CASSVLAGAHTQYF.

This clone occurred many times. The rearrangement links TRBV11-3 to TRBJ1-2, with D unclear. Trimming took off 0 bases at V and 2 bases at J, with 10 bases between the two ends. The CDR3 extends over 15 amino acids. Germline assignment: CDR1 SGHNT and CDR2 YENEEA. The CDR3 here is CASSLDEAPNYGYTF. CDR3 in DNA: TGTGCCAGCAGCTTAGACGAGGCTCCAAACTATGGCTACACCTTC. Based on the CDR3 plus reference TRBV11-3 and TRBJ1-2, the full variable domain is EAGVVQSPRYKIIEKKQPVAFWCNPISGHNTLYWYLQNLGQGPELLIRYENEEAVDDSQLPKDRFSAERLKGVDSTLKIQPAELGDSAVYLCASSLDEAPNYGYTFGSGTRLTVV.

V is TRBV19 and J is TRBJ1-5; D uncertain. Trimming cost V 10 bases and J 2 bases, with 9 bases left between them. This CDR3 is 12 amino acids long. Germline V gene lookup returns CDR1 LNHDA and CDR2 SQIVND (reference sequence). CDR3 bases: TGTGCCACCGGACCCCGCAATCAGCCCCAGCATTTT. Its translation: CATGPRNQPQHF.

This clone was seen only a few times. This chain links TRBV11-3 with TRBJ2-3; 9 positions match TRBD2. This CDR3 comprises 17 residues. Germline CDR1 and CDR2: SGHNT and YENEEA. Trimming took 3 bases from V and 3 from J; bases not matched to a gene: 10. Written as DNA, the CDR3 is TGTGCCAGCAGCTTCCGTGGTAGCGGGGGTCCAACAGATACGCAGTATTTT. Protein sequence: CASSFRGSGGPTDTQYF.

J is TRBJ1-6 and V is TRBV27; 8 positions match TRBD1. Germline V gene data show CDR1 as MNHEY and CDR2 as SMNVEV (reference sequence). This CDR3 comprises 14 residues. Trimming removed 7 bases from V and 9 bases from J; junction bases left unmatched: 8. Here the CDR3 reads CASNSGQGISPLHF. DNA for the CDR3: TGTGCCAGCAATTCAGGACAGGGAATTTCACCCCTCCACTTT.

This chain connects TRBV19 to TRBJ2-2, with D maybe TRBD1 (6 bases). Germline V gene data show CDR1 as LNHDA and CDR2 as SQIVND (reference sequence). This CDR3 region has 14 residues. The V gene lost 1 base and the J gene lost 4 bases, with 7 bases spanning the gap. CDR3 amino acids: CASSIVGGTGELFF. The CDR3 region has the DNA TGTGCCAGTAGTATAGTAGGGGGCACCGGGGAGCTGTTTTTT.

This clone was picked up a small number of times. V is TRBV18 and J is TRBJ2-1; D is unresolved. From germline, CDR1 is KGHSH and CDR2 LQKENI. V was shortened by 0 bases and J by 2 bases, with 5 bases between the two germline ends. CDR3 length equals 14 residues. The CDR3 DNA reads as TGTGCCAGCTCACCACCTAACCCCTACAATGAGCAGTTCTTC. The encoded protein is CASSPPNPYNEQFF. The complete variable domain, with remaining parts taken from reference TRBV18 and TRBJ2-1, reads NAGVMQNPRHLVRRRGQEARLRCSPMKGHSHVYWYRQLPEEGLKFMVYLQKENIIDESGMPKERFSAEFPKEGPSILRIQQVVRGDSAAYFCASSPPNPYNEQFFGPGTRLTVL.

The chain is built from TRBV6-8 and TRBJ2-7; TRBD2 aligns across 8 bases. CDR1 and CDR2 (germline): MNHGY, SAAAGT. The length of the CDR3 is 15 residues. V lost 5 bases to trimming and J lost 7 bases; unmatched junction nucleotides: 13. As DNA, the CDR3 is TGTGCCAGCAGTGAGCCCCTGCGGGAGGCTGGAGAGCAGTACTTC. The encoded protein is CASSEPLREAGEQYF.

This clone was counted only a few times. V usage is TRBV28 and J usage is TRBJ1-2; 8 nucleotides line up with TRBD1. V dropped 7 bases and J dropped 2; count of bases not matched to a gene: 12. CDR1 MDHEN and CDR2 SYDVKM come from the germline V gene. The CDR3 runs 16 residues. CDR3 in amino acids: CASTPLGRGRNYGYTF. In DNA form, the CDR3 reads TGTGCCAGCACCCCGCTGGGCAGGGGGCGCAACTATGGCTACACCTTC.

This chain links TRBV6-8 with TRBJ2-7; 10 bases map to TRBD1. Germline assignment: CDR1 MNHGY and CDR2 SAAAGT. The trim removed 6 bases at V and 2 bases at J, leaving 4 bases unmatched. The CDR3 consists of 14 residues. CDR3 nucleotide sequence: TGTGCCAGCAGCCGGGACAGGGGCACCTACGAGCAGTACTTC. Translation gives CASSRDRGTYEQYF.